This T cell receptor beta chain was found in a study of CD8 T cells in ankylosing spondylitis. In making TCR beta libraries, quantitative 5'-RACE with molecular barcodes was used. MiXCR, run by TCRdb on the 5' RACE reads, gives a single entry per CDR3 protein. The table records about 840,000 distinct CDR3 sequences, around 11% of them present only once. Whole-study findings and limits: Disease-linked clones were CD8+ and relatively rare in peripheral blood. Apparently characteristic of ankylosing spondylitis blood was a TCR beta motif (fewer than 10 highly homologous variants). It was reported that disease-linked clones were significantly enriched in matched ankylosing spondylitis synovial fluid.

As concerns this clonotype: Its antigen is as yet unknown.

The germline gives CDR1 SGHDT, CDR2 YYEEEE. The CDR3 loop spans 16 amino acids. The trim removed 2 bases at V and 5 bases at J, leaving 9 bases unmatched. This chain connects TRBV5-6 to TRBJ1-2, with TRBD1 identical over 10 bases. This clonotype was sampled from a male donor with ankylosing spondylitis. Sample: blood, either unsorted or a sorted T cell fraction (not recorded which). CDR3 sequence: CASSFLPRQGAYGYTF. DNA of the CDR3: TGTGCCAGCAGCTTCTTGCCTCGACAGGGGGCATATGGCTACACCTTC. Complete variable domain (other parts from reference TRBV5-6 and TRBJ1-2): DAGVTQSPTHLIKTRGQQVTLRCSPKSGHDTVSWYQQALGQGPQFIFQYYEEEERQRGNFPDRFSGHQFPNYSSELNVNALLLGDSALYLCASSFLPRQGAYGYTFGSGTRLTVV.